One and the same sample provided the 12 T cell receptor beta chains below, sequenced in a study of OX40 agonist ivuxolimab in advanced cancers. TCRdb's copy holds only in-frame clones and misses some; the assay was immunoSEQ multiplex PCR. The sample holds about 110,000 clones, 80% to 95% seen once. The specimen was CD4+ or CD8+ T cells sorted from blood, collected in a trial of the OX40 agonist ivuxolimab. The receptors were sampled from an adult with an advanced solid tumor such as melanoma, head and neck, liver or kidney cancer.

This clone was seen only once. This rearrangement joins TRBV19 to TRBJ2-2, with D perhaps TRBD1 (8 bases). The CDR3 runs to 14 residues. Germline assignment: CDR1 LNHDA and CDR2 SQIVND (reference sequence). V lost 10 bases to trimming and J lost 6 bases, with 18 bases between them. The CDR3 nucleotides are TGTGCCACCAAGGGCACAGGGGGGGCCGGGGAGCTGTTTTTT. Protein: CATKGTGGAGELFF. The full variable domain, with the rest looked up from reference TRBV19 and TRBJ2-2, is DGGITQSPKYLFRKEGQNVTLSCEQNLNHDAMYWYRQDPGQGLRLIYYSQIVNDFQKGDIAEGYSVSREKKESFPLTVTSAQKNPTAFYLCATKGTGGAGELFFGEGSRLTVL.

The rearrangement links TRBV18 to TRBJ2-3, with D possibly being TRBD2 (6 bases). V dropped 0 bases and J dropped 0 bases, with 7 bases sitting between them. From germline, CDR1 is KGHSH and CDR2 LQKENI. The CDR3 extends over 15 amino acids. As DNA, the CDR3 is TGTGCCAGCTCACCACCAGGGACTAGCACAGATACGCAGTATTTT. This translates into CASSPPGTSTDTQYF.

This clone has ten or more counts. The chain combines TRBV14 with TRBJ1-3; no firm D call. Germline V gene data show CDR1 as SGHDN and CDR2 as FVKESK. The CDR3 length is 17 residues. V gave up 3 bases and J gave up 0 bases, with 15 bases separating them. The CDR3, as DNA: TGTGCCAGCAGCCAGTTTCCCACTTCCCTCTCTGGAAACACCATATATTTT. Translation gives CASSQFPTSLSGNTIYF. The variable domain in full, with the rest retrieved from reference TRBV14 and TRBJ1-3, is EAGVTQFPSHSVIEKGQTVTLRCDPISGHDNLYWYRRVMGKEIKFLLHFVKESKQDESGMPNNRFLAERTGGTYSTLKVQPAELEDSGVYFCASSQFPTSLSGNTIYFGEGSWLTVV.

The V and J genes are TRBV5-1 and TRBJ2-3; 13 positions agree with TRBD2. Losses at the gene ends were 4 bases for V and 10 bases for J; bases not matched to a gene: 9. This CDR3 contains 15 residues. Per germline, CDR1 SGHRS and CDR2 YFSETQ. The CDR3 reads CASSEGLAGAYPQYF. CDR3 DNA: TGCGCCAGCAGCGAAGGACTAGCGGGAGCGTATCCGCAGTATTTT.

The chain couples TRBV7-3 to TRBJ2-2; TRBD2 might be the D (5 bases). Germline values: CDR1 SGHTA, CDR2 FQGTGA. Trimming removed 5 bases from V and 2 bases from J, with 9 bases in between. The CDR3 runs 14 residues. The CDR3 region is CASSRAGNTGELFF. For the CDR3, the DNA is TGTGCCAGCAGCCGGGCGGGCAACACCGGGGAGCTGTTTTTT.

This chain links TRBV6-5 with TRBJ2-2; D remains unclear. The CDR3 has 11 residues. The V gene's germline CDR1 is MNHEY and CDR2 SVGAGI. Deletions cut 6 bases from V and 8 bases from J, with 7 bases between. CDR3 DNA: TGTGCCAGCAGCTCCTCGGGGGAGCTGTTTTTT. It is translated as CASSSSGELFF.

This clone showed up just a few times. CDR3 protein: CASSILPATISYPPQHF. The CDR3 region has the DNA TGTGCCAGTAGTATATTACCGGCCACCATTAGTTACCCGCCCCAGCATTTT. This chain joins TRBV19 and TRBJ1-5; no firm D call. CDR1 LNHDA and CDR2 SQIVND come from the germline V gene (reference sequence). V lost 2 bases to trimming and J lost 9 bases, with 23 bases between them. The CDR3 is 17 residues long.

This sequence joins TRBV5-4 and TRBJ2-7; tentatively, D is TRBD1 (6 bases). Germline V gene sequence: CDR1 SGHNT, CDR2 YYREEE (reference sequence). V was trimmed by 2 bases and J by 4 bases, leaving 19 bases between them. The CDR3 contains 16 residues. The CDR3 sequence: CASSFPGVQGAYEQYF. CDR3 coding DNA: TGTGCCAGCAGCTTTCCTGGGGTACAGGGCGCATACGAGCAGTACTTC.

The chain combines TRBV6-1 with TRBJ1-2; maybe TRBD1 (5 bases). From germline, CDR1 is MNHNS and CDR2 SASEGT. Trimming took 1 base from V and 6 from J, leaving 12 bases between them. This CDR3 region has 14 residues. CDR3 sequence reads: CASSEGGVLDGYTF. The CDR3 coding sequence is TGTGCCAGCAGTGAAGGAGGGGTGCTGGATGGCTACACCTTC.

The chain is built from TRBV6-5 and TRBJ1-5; maybe TRBD1 (6 bases). Germline V gene sequence: CDR1 MNHEY, CDR2 SVGAGI. This CDR3 contains 15 residues. V was pared by 5 bases and J by 0 bases, with 11 bases between. The CDR3 here is CASSRTADSNQPQHF. The CDR3 DNA is TGTGCCAGCAGTCGGACAGCGGATAGCAATCAGCCCCAGCATTTT.

The J gene is TRBJ1-5, the V gene TRBV18; D remains unclear. This CDR3 has 15 amino acids. Germline CDR1 and CDR2: KGHSH and LQKENI. V lost 3 bases and J lost 0, with 9 bases in between. The CDR3 protein is CASSPAHYSNQPQHF. CDR3 sequence (DNA): TGTGCCAGCTCACCGGCACATTATAGCAATCAGCCCCAGCATTTT.

The chain has TRBV7-3 and TRBJ2-5, with a tentative D call TRBD2 (5 bases). The CDR3 is made up of 13 amino acids. Between the trimmed V and J ends, which lost 3 bases and 1 base, there was a span of 6 bases. CDR1 and CDR2 (germline): SGHTA, FQGTGA. This CDR3 reads CASSFAGQETQYF. CDR3 nucleotide sequence: TGTGCCAGCAGCTTCGCGGGCCAAGAGACCCAGTACTTC.